The rows below give T cell receptor beta chains drawn from one sample of a study of blood T cell repertoires in COVID-19. Clones were sequenced by immunoSEQ multiplex PCR, and TCRdb holds only the in-frame ones, with some missing. This table holds some 40,000 clones, about nine tenths found once. The sequenced sample was peripheral blood. Receptors were obtained from a man aged 60 to 75 with acute or convalescent COVID-19. Both conserved end residues are part of each CDR3. The D gene is left open where the match is weak. Not all rows give a size; the values are once, few, many and, for expanded clones, a class.

TRBJ2-1 | TRBV18 | . | TRBD2 | CASSLSGRAQRNEQFF | TGTGCCAGCTCACTAAGCGGGAGGGCCCAGAGAAATGAGCAGTTCTTC
TRBJ1-1 | TRBV3-1/TRBV3-2 | . | TRBD1 | CASSQDGQGSAEAFF | TGTGCCAGCAGCCAAGACGGACAGGGAAGTGCCGAAGCTTTCTTT
TRBJ1-2 | TRBV2 | . | TRBD1 | CASSDRTGNYGYTF | TGTGCCAGCAGTGACAGGACAGGGAACTATGGCTACACCTTC
TRBJ2-1 | TRBV5-4 | . | . | CASSWARDNEQFF | TGTGCCAGCAGCTGGGCGAGGGACAATGAGCAGTTCTTC
TRBJ1-1 | TRBV9 | . | . | CASSVKANTEAFF | TGTGCCAGCAGCGTAAAAGCGAACACTGAAGCTTTCTTT
TRBJ2-1 | TRBV19 | . | . | CASSTQDFYNEQFF | TGTGCCAGTAGTACCCAGGACTTCTACAATGAGCAGTTCTTC
TRBJ2-7 | TRBV11-2 | . | TRBD2 | CASNPSGPSYEQYF | TGTGCCAGCAACCCTAGCGGGCCATCCTACGAGCAGTACTTC
TRBJ2-2 | TRBV6-5 | few | . | CASSYEAGHTGELFF | TGTGCCAGCAGTTACGAAGCAGGGCACACCGGGGAGCTGTTTTTT
TRBJ2-1 | TRBV2 | . | . | CASNMDSPFYNEQFF | TGTGCCAGCAACATGGACAGCCCATTCTACAATGAGCAGTTCTTC
TRBJ2-5 | TRBV3-1/TRBV3-2 | . | . | CASSQDLGRQETQYF | TGTGCCAGCAGCCAAGATTTAGGGAGACAAGAGACCCAGTACTTC
TRBJ2-3 | TRBV24-1 | . | TRBD1 | CATSEEVGTGGDTQYF | TGTGCCACCAGTGAGGAGGTTGGGACAGGGGGAGATACGCAGTATTTT
TRBJ2-2 | TRBV12-3/TRBV12-4 | . | . | CASTLSMFGELFF | TGTGCCAGCACCCTTTCTATGTTCGGGGAGCTGTTTTTT
TRBJ1-5 | TRBV24-1 | . | TRBD1 | CATSDTGGGNQPQHF | TGTGCCACCAGTGATACAGGGGGAGGGAATCAGCCCCAGCATTTT
TRBJ2-1 | TRBV5-1 | once | TRBD2 | CASSSTGLAGGAQFF | TGCGCCAGCAGCTCCACAGGACTAGCGGGAGGGGCGCAGTTCTTC
TRBJ2-1 | TRBV10-2 | few | . | CASRPRGGTGNEQFF | TGCGCCAGCAGGCCGCGGGGAGGGACAGGCAATGAGCAGTTCTTC
TRBJ1-5 | TRBV6-5 | . | TRBD1 | CASNPTGGPNQPQHF | TGTGCCAGCAATCCGACAGGGGGCCCCAATCAGCCCCAGCATTTT
TRBJ2-3 | TRBV19 | . | . | CASSIGQSTDTQYF | TGTGCCAGTAGTATTGGACAGAGCACAGATACGCAGTATTTT
TRBJ1-1 | TRBV11-2 | . | . | CASSLGQGITDTEAFF | TGTGCCAGCAGCTTAGGGCAGGGGATCACGGACACTGAAGCTTTCTTT
TRBJ2-4 | TRBV6-5 | . | . | CASSSGLAKNIQYF | TGTGCCAGCAGTTCCGGACTAGCCAAAAACATTCAGTACTTC
TRBJ1-2 | TRBV29-1 | medium-sized | . | CSVDGDNGYTF | TGCAGCGTTGACGGGGACAATGGCTACACCTTC
TRBJ2-1 | TRBV5-5 | . | . | CASSSRRGQDEQFF | TGTGCCAGCAGCTCTAGGAGGGGCCAGGATGAGCAGTTCTTC
TRBJ2-1 | TRBV7-6 | . | TRBD2 | CASSHRSGGLLNEQFF | TGTGCCAGCAGCCATCGTTCGGGGGGACTCCTCAATGAGCAGTTCTTC
TRBJ2-5 | TRBV6-2/TRBV6-3 | . | TRBD1 | CASSYPSGTGSETQYF | TGTGCCAGCAGTTACCCCTCCGGGACAGGGAGCGAGACCCAGTACTTC
TRBJ2-7 | TRBV19 | . | . | CASSHRDNYEQYF | TGTGCCAGTAGCCACCGGGACAACTACGAGCAGTACTTC
TRBJ2-7 | TRBV5-1 | few | TRBD1 | CASSMGQGVGEQYF | TGCGCCAGCAGCATGGGACAGGGGGTGGGCGAGCAGTACTTC